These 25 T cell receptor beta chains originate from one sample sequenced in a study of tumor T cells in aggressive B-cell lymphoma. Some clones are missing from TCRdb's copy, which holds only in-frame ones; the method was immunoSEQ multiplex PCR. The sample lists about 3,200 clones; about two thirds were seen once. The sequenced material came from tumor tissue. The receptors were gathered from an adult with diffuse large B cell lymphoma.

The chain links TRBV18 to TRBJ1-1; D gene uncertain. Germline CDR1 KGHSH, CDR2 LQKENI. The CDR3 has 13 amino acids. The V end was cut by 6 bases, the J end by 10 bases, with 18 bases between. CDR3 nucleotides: TGTGCCAGCTCGATCGAGCTCCGGGCGGGAGCTTTCTTT. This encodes CASSIELRAGAFF.

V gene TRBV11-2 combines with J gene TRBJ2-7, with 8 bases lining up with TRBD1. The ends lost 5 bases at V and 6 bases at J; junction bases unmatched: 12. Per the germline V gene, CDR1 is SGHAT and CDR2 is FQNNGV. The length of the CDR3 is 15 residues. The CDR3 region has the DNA TGTGCCAGCAGCCCCAACCGGGACAGGCTCTCCGAGCAGTACTTC. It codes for CASSPNRDRLSEQYF. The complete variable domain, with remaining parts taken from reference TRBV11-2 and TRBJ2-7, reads EAGVAQSPRYKIIEKRQSVAFWCNPISGHATLYWYQQILGQGPKLLIQFQNNGVVDDSQLPKDRFSAERLKGVDSTLKIQPAKLEDSAVYLCASSPNRDRLSEQYFGPGTRLTVT.

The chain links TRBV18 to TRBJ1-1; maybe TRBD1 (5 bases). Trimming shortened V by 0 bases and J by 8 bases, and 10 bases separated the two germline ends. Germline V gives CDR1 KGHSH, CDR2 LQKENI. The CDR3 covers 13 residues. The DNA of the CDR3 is TGTGCCAGCTCACCACCGGGGGGATTGGAAGCTTTCTTT. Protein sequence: CASSPPGGLEAFF.

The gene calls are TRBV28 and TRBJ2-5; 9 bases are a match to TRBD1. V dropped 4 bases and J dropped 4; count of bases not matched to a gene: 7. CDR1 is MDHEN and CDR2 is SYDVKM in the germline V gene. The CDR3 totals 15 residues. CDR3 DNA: TGTGCCAGCAGTTCCCCGGGACAGGGAGGAGAGACCCAGTACTTC. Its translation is CASSSPGQGGETQYF.

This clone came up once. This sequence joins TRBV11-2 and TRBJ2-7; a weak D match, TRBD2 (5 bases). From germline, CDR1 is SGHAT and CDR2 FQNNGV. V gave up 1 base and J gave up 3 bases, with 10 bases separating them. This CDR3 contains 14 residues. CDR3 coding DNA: TGTGCCAGCAGCTTAGTAGGGAGTTTCTACGAGCAGTACTTC. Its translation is CASSLVGSFYEQYF.

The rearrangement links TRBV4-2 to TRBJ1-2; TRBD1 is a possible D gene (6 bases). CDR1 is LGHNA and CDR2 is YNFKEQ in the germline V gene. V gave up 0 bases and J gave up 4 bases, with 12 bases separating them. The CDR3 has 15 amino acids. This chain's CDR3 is CASSQEWGQGYGYTF. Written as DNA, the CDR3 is TGTGCCAGCAGCCAAGAGTGGGGGCAGGGCTATGGCTACACCTTC.

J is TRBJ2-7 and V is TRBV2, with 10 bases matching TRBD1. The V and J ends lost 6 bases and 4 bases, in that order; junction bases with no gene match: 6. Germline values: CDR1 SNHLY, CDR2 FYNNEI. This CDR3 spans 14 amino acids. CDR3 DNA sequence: TGTGCCAGCAGGTCCGGGACAGGGGTATACGAGCAGTACTTC. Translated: CASRSGTGVYEQYF.

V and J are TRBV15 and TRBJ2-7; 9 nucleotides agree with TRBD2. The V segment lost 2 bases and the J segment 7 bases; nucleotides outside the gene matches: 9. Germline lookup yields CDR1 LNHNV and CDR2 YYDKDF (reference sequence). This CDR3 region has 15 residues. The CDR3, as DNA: TGTGCCACCAGCAGAAGAGGGGTAGCGGGAGAGGAGCAGTACTTC. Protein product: CATSRRGVAGEEQYF.

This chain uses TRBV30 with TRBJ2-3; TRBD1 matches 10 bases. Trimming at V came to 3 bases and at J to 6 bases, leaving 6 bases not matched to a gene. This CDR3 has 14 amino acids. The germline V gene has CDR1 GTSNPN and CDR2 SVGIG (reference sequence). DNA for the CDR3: TGTGCCTGGAGGCGGGACAGGGGAGTTGATACGCAGTATTTT. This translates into CAWRRDRGVDTQYF. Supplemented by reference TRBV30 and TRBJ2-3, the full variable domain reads SQTIHQWPATLVQPVGSPLSLECTVEGTSNPNLYWYRQAAGRGLQLLFYSVGIGQISSEVPQNLSASRPQDRQFILSSKKLLLSDSGFYLCAWRRDRGVDTQYFGPGTRLTVL.

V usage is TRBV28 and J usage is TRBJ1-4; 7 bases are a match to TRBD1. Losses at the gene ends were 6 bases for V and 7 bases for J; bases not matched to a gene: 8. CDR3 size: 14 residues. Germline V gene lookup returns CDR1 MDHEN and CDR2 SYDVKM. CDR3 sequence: CASRLTGIFEKLFF. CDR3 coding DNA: TGTGCCAGCAGACTGACAGGGATTTTTGAAAAACTGTTTTTT.

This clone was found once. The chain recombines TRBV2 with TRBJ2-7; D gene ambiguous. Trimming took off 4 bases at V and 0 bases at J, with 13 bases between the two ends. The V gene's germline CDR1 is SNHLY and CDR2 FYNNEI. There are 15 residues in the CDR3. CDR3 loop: CASSALQLSSYEQYF. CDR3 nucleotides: TGTGCCAGCAGTGCCCTACAGTTGAGCTCCTACGAGCAGTACTTC.

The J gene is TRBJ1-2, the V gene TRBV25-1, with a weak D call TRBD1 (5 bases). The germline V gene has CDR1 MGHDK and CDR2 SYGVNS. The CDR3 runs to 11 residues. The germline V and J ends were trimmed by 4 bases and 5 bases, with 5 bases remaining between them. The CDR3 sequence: CASSAGYGYTF. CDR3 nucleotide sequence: TGTGCCAGCAGTGCAGGGTATGGCTACACCTTC.

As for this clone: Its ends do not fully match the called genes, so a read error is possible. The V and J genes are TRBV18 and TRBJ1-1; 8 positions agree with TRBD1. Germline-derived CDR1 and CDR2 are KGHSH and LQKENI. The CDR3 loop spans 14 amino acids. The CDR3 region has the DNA TGTGCCAGCTCACCTAGACAGGGGAACACTGAAGTTTTCTTT. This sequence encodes CASSPRQGNTEVFF.

Written as DNA, the CDR3 is TGCGCCAGCAGCCAAGACTCAACCGGTGAAAAACTGTTTTTT. It codes for CASSQDSTGEKLFF. This sequence joins TRBV4-1 and TRBJ1-4; D unclear. Germline V gene lookup returns CDR1 MGHRA and CDR2 YSYEKL. The CDR3 totals 14 residues. V lost 0 bases and J lost 7, with 9 bases in between.

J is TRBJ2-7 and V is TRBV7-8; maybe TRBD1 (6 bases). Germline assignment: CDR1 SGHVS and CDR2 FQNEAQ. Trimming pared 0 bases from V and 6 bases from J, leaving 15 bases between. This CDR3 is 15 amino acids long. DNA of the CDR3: TGTGCCAGCAGCTTAGCGGGGACATGGAAAGGCGAGCAGTACTTC. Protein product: CASSLAGTWKGEQYF.

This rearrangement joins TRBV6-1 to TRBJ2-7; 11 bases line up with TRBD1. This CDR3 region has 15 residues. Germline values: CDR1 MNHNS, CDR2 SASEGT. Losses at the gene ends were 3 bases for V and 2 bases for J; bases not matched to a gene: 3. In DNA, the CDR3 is TGTGCCAGCAGTGAGTCGGGACAGGGGGCCTACGAGCAGTACTTC. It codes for CASSESGQGAYEQYF.

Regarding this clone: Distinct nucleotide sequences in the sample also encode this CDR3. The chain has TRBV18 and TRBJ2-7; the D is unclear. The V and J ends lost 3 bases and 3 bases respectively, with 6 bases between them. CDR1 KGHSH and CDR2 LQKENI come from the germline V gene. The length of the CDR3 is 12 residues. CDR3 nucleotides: TGTGCCAGCTCACCCGACTTCTACGAGCAGTACTTC. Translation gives CASSPDFYEQYF.

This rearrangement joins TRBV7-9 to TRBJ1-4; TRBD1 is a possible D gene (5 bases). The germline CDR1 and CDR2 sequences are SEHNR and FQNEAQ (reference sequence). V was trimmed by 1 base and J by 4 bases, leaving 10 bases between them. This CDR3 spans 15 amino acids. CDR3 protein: CASSLDQGGNEKLFF. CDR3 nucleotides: TGTGCCAGCAGCTTAGACCAGGGAGGTAATGAAAAACTGTTTTTT.

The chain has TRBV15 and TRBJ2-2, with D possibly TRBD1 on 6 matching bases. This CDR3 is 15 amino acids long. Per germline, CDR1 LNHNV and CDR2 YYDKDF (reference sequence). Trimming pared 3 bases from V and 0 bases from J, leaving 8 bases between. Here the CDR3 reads CATSRDSANTGELFF. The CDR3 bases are TGTGCCACCAGCAGGGACAGCGCGAACACCGGGGAGCTGTTTTTT. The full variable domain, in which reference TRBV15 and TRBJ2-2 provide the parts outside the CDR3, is DAMVIQNPRYQVTQFGKPVTLSCSQTLNHNVMYWYQQKSSQAPKLLFHYYDKDFNNEADTPDNFQSRRPNTSFCFLDIRSPGLGDTAMYLCATSRDSANTGELFFGEGSRLTVL.

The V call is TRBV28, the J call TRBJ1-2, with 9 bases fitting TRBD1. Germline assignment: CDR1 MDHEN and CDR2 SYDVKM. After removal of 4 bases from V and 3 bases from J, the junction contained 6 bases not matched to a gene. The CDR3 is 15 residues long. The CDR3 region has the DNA TGTGCCAGCAGTTCTACAGGGGGCTGGGACTATGGCTACACCTTC. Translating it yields CASSSTGGWDYGYTF.

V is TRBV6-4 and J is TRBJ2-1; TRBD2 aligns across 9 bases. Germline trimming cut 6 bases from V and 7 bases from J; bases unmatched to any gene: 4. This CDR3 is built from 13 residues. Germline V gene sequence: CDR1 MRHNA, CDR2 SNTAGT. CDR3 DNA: TGTGCCAGCAGGCGGGAGGGCGTAAATGAGCAGTTCTTC. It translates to CASRREGVNEQFF.

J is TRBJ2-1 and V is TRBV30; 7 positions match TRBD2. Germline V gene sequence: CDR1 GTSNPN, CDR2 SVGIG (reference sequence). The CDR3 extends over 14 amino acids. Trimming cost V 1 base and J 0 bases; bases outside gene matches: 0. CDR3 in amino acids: CAWSGGGSYNEQFF. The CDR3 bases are TGTGCCTGGAGTGGGGGGGGCTCCTACAATGAGCAGTTCTTC.

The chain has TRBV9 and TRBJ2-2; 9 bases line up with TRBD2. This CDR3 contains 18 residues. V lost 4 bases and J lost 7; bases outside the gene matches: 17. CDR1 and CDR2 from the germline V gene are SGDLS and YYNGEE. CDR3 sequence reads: CASSSRLTSGAVGGELFF. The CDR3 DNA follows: TGTGCCAGCAGCTCCCGTTTGACTAGCGGAGCCGTGGGCGGGGAGCTGTTTTTT.

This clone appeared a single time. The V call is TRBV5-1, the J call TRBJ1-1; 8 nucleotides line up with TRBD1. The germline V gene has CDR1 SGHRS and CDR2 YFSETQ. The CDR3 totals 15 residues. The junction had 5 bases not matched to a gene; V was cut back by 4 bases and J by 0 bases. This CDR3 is CASSAMTGVNTEAFF. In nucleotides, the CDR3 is TGCGCCAGCAGCGCCATGACAGGGGTGAACACTGAAGCTTTCTTT.

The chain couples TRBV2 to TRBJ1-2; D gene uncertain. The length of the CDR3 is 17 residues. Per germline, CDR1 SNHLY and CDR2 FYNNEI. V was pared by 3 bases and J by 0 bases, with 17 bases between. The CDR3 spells CASSEIPSGDPNYGYTF. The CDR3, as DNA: TGTGCCAGCAGTGAGATTCCCAGCGGGGATCCTAACTATGGCTACACCTTC. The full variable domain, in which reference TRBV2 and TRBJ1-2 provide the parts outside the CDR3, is EPEVTQTPSHQVTQMGQEVILRCVPISNHLYFYWYRQILGQKVEFLVSFYNNEISEKSEIFDDQFSVERPDGSNFTLKIRSTKLEDSAMYFCASSEIPSGDPNYGYTFGSGTRLTVV.